The rows below give T cell receptor beta chains drawn from one sample of a study of early T cells in non-severe SARS-CoV-2 infection. Using its own MiXCR run on the 5' RACE reads, TCRdb lists one record per CDR3 protein. The table lists 95,000 to 100,000 distinct CDR3 sequences, approximately 11% of them singletons, with around 5% in the top ten. The specimen was whole blood. Receptors were obtained from an adult who was a healthcare worker with PCR-confirmed SARS-CoV-2 infection or an uninfected control (not recorded which). Both conserved end residues are part of each CDR3. A D gene is named only where the DNA matches it firmly. Clone size is shown for a subset of rows, as once, few, many or a class of expanded clone.

V gene: TRBV7-3; J gene: TRBJ2-3; D gene: -; clone size: -; CDR3 protein: CASSLTLPADTQYF; CDR3 DNA: TGTGCCAGCAGCTTAACTCTCCCGGCAGATACGCAGTATTTT
V gene: TRBV29-1; J gene: TRBJ1-1; D gene: -; clone size: -; CDR3 protein: CSVRRGTGGTEAFF; CDR3 DNA: TGCAGCGTACGGAGGGGTACAGGTGGAACTGAAGCTTTCTTT
V gene: TRBV5-6; J gene: TRBJ1-3; D gene: -; clone size: few; CDR3 protein: CASSLGWVSGNTIYF; CDR3 DNA: TGTGCCAGCAGCTTGGGGTGGGTCTCTGGAAACACCATATATTTT
V gene: TRBV24-1; J gene: TRBJ2-3; D gene: -; clone size: many; CDR3 protein: CATSSVGDDTQYF; CDR3 DNA: TGTGCCACCAGTTCCGTTGGGGACGATACGCAGTATTTT
V gene: TRBV10-3; J gene: TRBJ1-1; D gene: TRBD1; clone size: many; CDR3 protein: CAISELVWGGQGARTEAFF; CDR3 DNA: TGTGCCATCAGTGAGTTAGTGTGGGGCGGACAGGGGGCGCGCACTGAAGCTTTCTTT
V gene: TRBV4-1; J gene: TRBJ2-7; D gene: -; clone size: few; CDR3 protein: CASSQPSFYEQYF; CDR3 DNA: TGCGCCAGCAGCCAACCGAGTTTTTACGAGCAGTACTTC
V gene: TRBV12-3/TRBV12-4; J gene: TRBJ1-1; D gene: -; clone size: many; CDR3 protein: CASSLVVGGHTEAFF; CDR3 DNA: TGTGCCAGCAGTTTAGTAGTAGGGGGACACACTGAAGCTTTCTTT
V gene: TRBV29-1; J gene: TRBJ1-6; D gene: -; clone size: -; CDR3 protein: CSVQGSSYNSPLHF; CDR3 DNA: TGCAGCGTCCAGGGGAGCTCCTATAATTCACCCCTCCACTTT
V gene: TRBV5-1; J gene: TRBJ1-1; D gene: -; clone size: many; CDR3 protein: CASSLDSPDTEAFF; CDR3 DNA: TGCGCCAGCAGCTTGGACAGTCCAGACACTGAAGCTTTCTTT
V gene: TRBV20-1; J gene: TRBJ1-1; D gene: -; clone size: -; CDR3 protein: CSARAGAMNTEAFF; CDR3 DNA: TGCAGTGCCAGAGCAGGGGCGATGAACACTGAAGCTTTCTTT
V gene: TRBV7-2; J gene: TRBJ2-7; D gene: -; clone size: few; CDR3 protein: CASSQDPGRSYEQYF; CDR3 DNA: TGTGCCAGCAGCCAAGACCCCGGACGATCCTACGAGCAGTACTTC
V gene: TRBV6-5; J gene: TRBJ1-1; D gene: -; clone size: many; CDR3 protein: CASRLAGSMNTEAFF; CDR3 DNA: TGTGCCAGCAGACTTGCGGGGTCCATGAACACTGAAGCTTTCTTT
V gene: TRBV6-6; J gene: TRBJ2-2; D gene: -; clone size: few; CDR3 protein: CASSSPRDFRTGELFF; CDR3 DNA: TGTGCCAGCAGTTCCCCGCGGGACTTCCGGACCGGGGAGCTGTTTTTT
V gene: TRBV7-2; J gene: TRBJ2-2; D gene: -; clone size: -; CDR3 protein: CASSLVPGYTGELFF; CDR3 DNA: TGTGCCAGCAGCTTAGTTCCAGGGTACACCGGGGAGCTGTTTTTT
V gene: TRBV7-2; J gene: TRBJ2-3; D gene: -; clone size: -; CDR3 protein: CAARWGPTDTQYF; CDR3 DNA: TGTGCCGCTAGATGGGGGCCCACAGATACGCAGTATTTT
V gene: TRBV11-2; J gene: TRBJ2-1; D gene: TRBD1; clone size: many; CDR3 protein: CASSFDGGTGPFF; CDR3 DNA: TGTGCCAGCAGCTTTGATGGCGGGACAGGCCCGTTCTTC
V gene: TRBV18; J gene: TRBJ2-3; D gene: TRBD2; clone size: few; CDR3 protein: CASSPIAGGPGDTQYF; CDR3 DNA: TGTGCCAGCTCACCAATAGCGGGAGGGCCAGGGGATACGCAGTATTTT
V gene: TRBV12-3/TRBV12-4; J gene: TRBJ2-1; D gene: -; clone size: -; CDR3 protein: CASSLGSEINEQFF; CDR3 DNA: TGTGCCAGCAGTTTGGGTAGCGAGATCAATGAGCAGTTCTTC
V gene: TRBV18; J gene: TRBJ1-6; D gene: TRBD1; clone size: many; CDR3 protein: CASSPITAGTGNSPLHF; CDR3 DNA: TGTGCCAGCTCACCGATCACGGCGGGGACAGGGAATTCACCCCTCCACTTT
V gene: TRBV19; J gene: TRBJ1-5; D gene: TRBD1; clone size: many; CDR3 protein: CASKGQINQPQHF; CDR3 DNA: TGTGCCAGTAAGGGACAGATCAATCAGCCCCAGCATTTT
V gene: TRBV19; J gene: TRBJ1-5; D gene: TRBD1; clone size: -; CDR3 protein: CASSIAGGSNQPQHF; CDR3 DNA: TGTGCCAGTAGTATAGCAGGGGGGAGCAATCAGCCCCAGCATTTT
V gene: TRBV6-6; J gene: TRBJ1-3; D gene: -; clone size: -; CDR3 protein: CASRRQGNTIYF; CDR3 DNA: TGTGCCAGCAGGAGACAGGGAAACACCATATATTTT
V gene: TRBV6-1; J gene: TRBJ2-3; D gene: TRBD1; clone size: few; CDR3 protein: CASSVQGVDTQYF; CDR3 DNA: TGTGCCAGCAGTGTTCAGGGGGTAGATACGCAGTATTTT
V gene: TRBV7-6; J gene: TRBJ1-1; D gene: -; clone size: many; CDR3 protein: CASSLEGHPETEAFF; CDR3 DNA: TGTGCCAGCAGCTTAGAGGGACACCCCGAAACTGAAGCTTTCTTT
V gene: TRBV20-1; J gene: TRBJ2-5; D gene: TRBD2; clone size: many; CDR3 protein: CSAPRGTSGEKETQYF; CDR3 DNA: TGCAGTGCCCCACGGGGGACTAGCGGGGAAAAAGAGACCCAGTACTTC
V gene: TRBV9; J gene: TRBJ2-2; D gene: -; clone size: few; CDR3 protein: CASSVYSGLNTGELFF; CDR3 DNA: TGTGCCAGCAGCGTATATTCAGGGCTGAACACCGGGGAGCTGTTTTTT
V gene: TRBV6-5; J gene: TRBJ1-2; D gene: -; clone size: many; CDR3 protein: CASSSSWGNYGYTF; CDR3 DNA: TGTGCCAGCAGCTCTTCGTGGGGAAACTATGGCTACACCTTC
V gene: TRBV18; J gene: TRBJ2-5; D gene: TRBD2; clone size: many; CDR3 protein: CASSMTSGDETQYF; CDR3 DNA: TGTGCCAGCTCTATGACGAGCGGGGATGAGACCCAGTACTTC